The source of this T cell receptor beta chain is a study of T-cell reconstitution after alpha-beta-depleted transplantation in children. Unique molecular identifiers were incorporated during preparation of the TCRbeta library. TCRdb itself ran the PCR reads through MiXCR, one entry per CDR3 protein. The table lists about 250,000 distinct CDR3 sequences, under 30% of them singletons. With respect to this clonotype: The antigen is unknown.

General observations from the study: Several hundred expanded graft clones reportedly gave rise to the alpha-beta T cells present about two months after transplant. Some patients owed their high day-60 TCRbeta diversity to surviving recipient T cells and thymic progenitors. Newly produced T cells mostly accounted for T-cell counts and diversity one year post-transplant.

The specimen comprised PBMCs, mostly from graft donor cells, sampled 360 days after TCRalphabeta/CD19-depleted stem cell transplant. The receptor was isolated from a female patient between 2 and 15 years old who had a stem cell transplant for congenital amegakaryocytic thrombocytopenia, so the T cells may come from the graft donor.

The CDR3 region is CSARDITDTQYF. The CDR3 nucleotides read TGCAGTGCTAGAGATATCACAGATACGCAGTATTTT. This chain links TRBV20-1 with TRBJ2-3, with D hard to call. The CDR3 has 12 amino acids. CDR1 and CDR2 from the germline V gene are DFQATT and SNEGSKA (reference sequence). The V gene lost 0 bases and the J gene lost 2 bases, with 3 bases spanning the gap.